This T cell receptor beta chain was found in a study of immune cell composition in non-small cell lung cancer. Normal lung sampling was at least 3 cm from the tumour, as distant as possible. About this clone itself: Distinct nucleotide sequences in the sample also encode this CDR3.

CDR1 and CDR2 from the germline V gene are LNHDA and SQIVND (reference sequence). The V end was cut by 3 bases, the J end by 2 bases, with 10 bases between. This CDR3 is 14 amino acids long. TCRdb's table, derived via immunoSEQ multiplex PCR, lists solely in-frame clones and lacks some. Of under 3,500 clones listed, around 69% were seen once; the top ten hold roughly 16%. These data also formed part of another study, on CD4 T cells in lung cancer. Turning to that study: Some patients had received nivolumab or pembrolizumab before giving blood.

The source is a human donor with non-small cell lung cancer. The rearrangement links TRBV19 to TRBJ1-1, with TRBD1 as a possible D gene (6 bases). Sequencing was performed on non-adjacent lung tissue. The CDR3 DNA sequence: TGTGCCAGTAGTATCGGCAGGGGAAACACTGAAGCTTTCTTT. Translating gives CASSIGRGNTEAFF.